These 21 T cell receptor beta chains share one sample of origin, sequenced in a study of T cell responses to AZD1222 COVID-19 vaccine (dated by TCRdb to the early 2020s). The meaning of the sample's time point label: about 28 days (+/-7) after the second vaccine dose. Receptors were amplified or captured by the immunoSEQ multiplex PCR assay. The source is immuneACCESS, and TCRdb retained only in-frame sequences with V and J called. Part of the clones is not carried over; for the studies checked, unresolved V genes explain less than half of this, and the remainder is unexplained. The sample has 100,000 to 140,000 clones on record, approximately 90% of them singletons. The ten most abundant clones make up roughly 5% of the sample. Sample: peripheral blood, taken 28 days after the second AZD1222 dose. The receptors were gathered from an adult who received the AZD1222 COVID-19 vaccine.

The genes are TRBV10-1 and TRBJ2-3; tentative D call: TRBD2 (6 bases). CDR1 and CDR2 from the germline V gene are WNHNN and SYGVQD (reference sequence). V was trimmed by 2 bases and J by 1 base, leaving 13 bases between them. The CDR3 extends over 16 amino acids. The CDR3 sequence: CASSEGWRGRTDTQYF. CDR3 DNA: TGCGCCAGCAGTGAGGGCTGGCGGGGCCGCACAGATACGCAGTATTTT.

The chain is built from TRBV4-1 and TRBJ1-4; D gene uncertain. CDR3 length equals 15 residues. Trimming took off 2 bases at V and 10 bases at J, with 17 bases between the two ends. CDR1 is MGHRA, CDR2 YSYEKL, per germline. DNA of the CDR3: TGCGCCAGCAGCCAACTCCAGGCCCTAAGTGGAAAACTGTTTTTT. As protein: CASSQLQALSGKLFF.

This chain links TRBV28 with TRBJ1-2, with D maybe TRBD1 (5 bases). The ends were cut back, 7 bases at V and 0 bases at J, with 12 bases in the middle. Germline assignment: CDR1 MDHEN and CDR2 SYDVKM. The CDR3 totals 14 residues. The CDR3 here is CASTSAGANYGYTF. CDR3 DNA: TGTGCCAGCACCTCGGCGGGGGCTAACTATGGCTACACCTTC.

This chain connects TRBV21-1 to TRBJ2-4. TRBV21-1 is listed as a pseudogene. This CDR3 spans 16 amino acids. CDR3 sequence (DNA): TGTGCCAGCAGCAAAGAGGACACGGGGGCCAAAAACATTCAGTACTTC. Translating it yields CASSKEDTGAKNIQYF.

The chain links TRBV19 to TRBJ1-1; no clear D. The CDR3 is 15 amino acids. CDR1 is LNHDA, CDR2 SQIVND, per germline (reference sequence). With 9 bases removed from V and 0 bases from J, the gap between germline ends came to 17 bases. CDR3 bases: TGTGCCAGCTTTTCCCGAGGCCTCATGAACACTGAAGCTTTCTTT. It yields the protein CASFSRGLMNTEAFF.

This sequence joins TRBV7-9 and TRBJ1-5, with D hard to call. Germline-derived CDR1 and CDR2 are SEHNR and FQNEAQ (reference sequence). The CDR3 loop spans 13 amino acids. V lost 3 bases and J lost 7, with 10 bases in between. CDR3 nucleotide sequence: TGTGCCAGCAGCTTTAGGGAGGACCAGCCCCAGCATTTT. Translating it yields CASSFREDQPQHF.

This clone was found once. This chain links TRBV7-9 with TRBJ2-3; 9 bases agree with TRBD2. From germline, CDR1 is SEHNR and CDR2 FQNEAQ (reference sequence). The CDR3 extends over 16 amino acids. With 2 bases clipped from V and 7 bases from J, the junction kept 10 bases outside the gene matches. CDR3 amino acids: CASSLRIAGELNTQYF. The CDR3 DNA reads as TGTGCCAGCAGCTTACGGATAGCGGGGGAATTGAATACGCAGTATTTT.

V usage is TRBV19 and J usage is TRBJ2-2; no firm D call. CDR1 and CDR2 (germline): LNHDA, SQIVND (reference sequence). Trimming stripped 6 bases from V and 0 bases from J, with 8 bases between. The length of the CDR3 is 14 residues. CDR3 protein: CASRGSANTGELFF. The DNA of the CDR3 is TGTGCCAGTAGGGGATCAGCGAACACCGGGGAGCTGTTTTTT.

V gene TRBV6-5 combines with J gene TRBJ1-5; D gene unclear. Trimming left V 5 bases short and J 5 bases short, with 10 bases between. CDR1 MNHEY and CDR2 SVGAGI come from the germline V gene. The CDR3 runs 13 residues. The CDR3 here is CASSTDTYQPQHF. The CDR3 coding sequence is TGTGCCAGCAGTACCGACACCTATCAGCCCCAGCATTTT.

This chain connects TRBV25-1 to TRBJ1-1; D is perhaps TRBD1 (6 bases). The germline V and J ends were trimmed by 1 base and 0 bases, with 12 bases remaining between them. Germline loops: CDR1 MGHDK, CDR2 SYGVNS. The CDR3 has 16 residues. The CDR3 protein is CASSESWQGLNTEAFF. CDR3 DNA: TGTGCCAGCAGTGAATCTTGGCAGGGGTTGAACACTGAAGCTTTCTTT.

V and J are TRBV2 and TRBJ2-2; D possibly uses TRBD1 or TRBD2 (5 bases each). CDR3 size: 14 residues. Trimming took off 6 bases at V and 8 bases at J, with 16 bases between the two ends. Germline V gene data show CDR1 as SNHLY and CDR2 as FYNNEI. The DNA of the CDR3 is TGTGCCAGCAGAAGGGACGGTGGCGTTGGGGAGCTGTTTTTT. Translation gives CASRRDGGVGELFF.

The chain is built from TRBV21-1 and TRBJ1-2. TRBV21-1 is assigned pseudogene status. The CDR3 consists of 14 residues. In DNA, the CDR3 is TGTGCCAGCAGCAGCTTAATGTGGTTCTATGGCTACACCTTC. It yields the protein CASSSLMWFYGYTF.

The chain employs TRBV14 and TRBJ1-1; 8 positions agree with TRBD1. The CDR3 extends over 13 amino acids. In germline, CDR1 is SGHDN, CDR2 FVKESK. V gave up 4 bases and J gave up 11 bases; unmatched junction bases: 9. CDR3 loop: CASSPTGVVGAFF. In nucleotides, the CDR3 is TGTGCCAGCAGCCCGACAGGGGTAGTTGGTGCTTTCTTT.

This clone has a handful of counts. Other DNA sequences of this sample code for an identical CDR3. This chain connects TRBV18 to TRBJ1-1; D may be TRBD1 (6 bases). The CDR3 is 13 residues long. Deletions cut 3 bases from V and 3 bases from J, with 8 bases between. Per the germline V gene, CDR1 is KGHSH and CDR2 is LQKENI. DNA for the CDR3: TGTGCCAGCTCACCGAGGGGGGACACTGAAGCTTTCTTT. This translates into CASSPRGDTEAFF.

The genes are TRBV7-9 and TRBJ2-1, with 9 bases fitting TRBD1. V lost 0 bases to trimming and J lost 12 bases; unmatched junction nucleotides: 0. CDR1 is SEHNR and CDR2 is FQNEAQ in the germline V gene (reference sequence). The CDR3 runs 12 residues. CDR3 protein: CASSLAGQGQFF. CDR3 in DNA: TGTGCCAGCAGCTTAGCGGGACAGGGGCAGTTCTTC.

The rearrangement links TRBV9 to TRBJ1-1, with D perhaps TRBD1 (5 bases). In germline, CDR1 is SGDLS, CDR2 YYNGEE. This CDR3 comprises 15 residues. Trimming removed 4 bases at V and 1 base at J, with 14 bases between. The CDR3: CASSPRSGQNTEAFF. As DNA, the CDR3 is TGTGCCAGCAGCCCCCGCTCAGGGCAGAACACTGAAGCTTTCTTT.

V usage is TRBV19 and J usage is TRBJ2-1, with D maybe TRBD1 (6 bases). Germline V gene data show CDR1 as LNHDA and CDR2 as SQIVND (reference sequence). The CDR3 runs to 15 residues. Trimming stripped 9 bases from V and 5 bases from J, with 20 bases between. The CDR3 DNA reads as TGTGCCAGCCCGAACAGGGAACAATTTGACAATGAGCAGTTCTTC. This translates into CASPNREQFDNEQFF.

This chain links TRBV3-1 (or the pseudogene TRBV3-2) with TRBJ2-3, with D possibly matching TRBD2 (7 bases). The CDR3 totals 15 residues. V dropped 5 bases and J dropped 1 base, with 13 bases sitting between them. In germline, CDR1 is LGHDT, CDR2 YNNKEL (reference sequence). The CDR3 spells CASSERGARTDTQYF. CDR3 nucleotides: TGTGCCAGCAGCGAACGGGGGGCCCGCACAGATACGCAGTATTTT.

This sequence joins TRBV5-1 and TRBJ2-1, with D perhaps TRBD1 or TRBD2 (5 bases each). Germline V gene lookup returns CDR1 SGHRS and CDR2 YFSETQ. The length of the CDR3 is 15 residues. With 4 bases removed from V and 0 bases from J, the gap between germline ends came to 11 bases. CDR3 DNA sequence: TGCGCCAGCAGCCGGGGACGGACCTCCTACAATGAGCAGTTCTTC. It translates to CASSRGRTSYNEQFF.

In its sample, this clone was seen a few times. V and J are TRBV6-5 and TRBJ1-3, with D perhaps matching TRBD1 (5 bases). CDR3 length equals 15 residues. The germline V gene has CDR1 MNHEY and CDR2 SVGAGI. Trimming cost V 5 bases and J 1 base, with 12 bases left between them. The CDR3 coding sequence is TGTGCCAGCAGTCCGGGACGGAGTTCTGGAAACACCATATATTTT. Amino acids: CASSPGRSSGNTIYF.

The chain links TRBV19 to TRBJ1-5; 7 bases map to TRBD1. Unmatched junction bases numbered 6, after V lost 1 base and J lost 0 bases. CDR1 is LNHDA and CDR2 is SQIVND in the germline V gene (reference sequence). CDR3 length: 17 residues. In nucleotides, the CDR3 is TGTGCCAGTAGTATAGTTAACAGGGGATATAGCAATCAGCCCCAGCATTTT. Its protein is CASSIVNRGYSNQPQHF. The full variable domain, with the rest looked up from reference TRBV19 and TRBJ1-5, is DGGITQSPKYLFRKEGQNVTLSCEQNLNHDAMYWYRQDPGQGLRLIYYSQIVNDFQKGDIAEGYSVSREKKESFPLTVTSAQKNPTAFYLCASSIVNRGYSNQPQHFGDGTRLSIL.